This TCR beta chain is drawn from a study of immune cell composition in non-small cell lung cancer. In the study overall: Histologic subtype was mainly adenocarcinoma or squamous cell carcinoma.

Turning to this clone: The antigen is not known.

V was clipped by 5 bases and J by 2 bases, with 16 bases between them. This CDR3 has 15 amino acids. Germline lookup yields CDR1 KGHSH and CDR2 LQKENI. Generated by immunoSEQ multiplex PCR, the TCRdb table keeps only in-frame clones and is missing some. The sample has 4,000 to 5,500 clones, around 64% seen once. Overall study results and limits: Squamous lung tumours showed higher top 10 clone scores and clonality than adenocarcinomas. No significant correlation existed between pack-years smoked and tumour clonality. Dominant in vivo tumour-associated clones were not shown to share tumour-reactive sequences.

The V and J genes are TRBV18 and TRBJ2-7; a possible D gene is TRBD1 (5 bases). This TCR came from a human donor with non-small cell lung cancer. Source material: lung tumor tissue. CDR3 DNA: TGTGCCAGCTCAACTTCCAGGGTAAAAACCTACGAGCAGTACTTC. Translation: CASSTSRVKTYEQYF.